This is a list of T cell receptor beta chains from one sample in a study of human T cells and chemical hapten exposure. One entry per CDR3 protein, called by TCRdb with MiXCR from the RACE reads. Among about 140,000 distinct CDR3 sequences, 12% were seen once, and the ten largest hold around 1.4%. This specimen was whole blood, taken in connection with sensitization to the hapten diphenylcyclopropenone (DPC). The receptors come from a woman aged 50 to 60 with alopecia areata. Some clones in this sample may be carry-over from other donors' samples. CDR3s include the opening cysteine and the closing phenylalanine or tryptophan. The order of the fields is J gene, V gene, D gene, clone size, CDR3 protein, CDR3 DNA. D genes are given only for firm matches. Not every row has a clone size; where given, it reads once, few, many or a size class.

TRBJ2-1 TRBV6-1 NA NA CASSERTSGEQFF TGTGCCAGCAGTGAAAGGACAAGCGGTGAGCAGTTCTTC
TRBJ2-1 TRBV7-9 TRBD2 few CASSPWASGSNEQFF TGTGCCAGCAGCCCTTGGGCTAGCGGGAGCAATGAGCAGTTCTTC
TRBJ2-1 TRBV11-2 TRBD1 NA CASSQLRDRGFGQFF TGTGCCAGCAGCCAGCTCCGGGACAGGGGCTTTGGGCAGTTCTTC
TRBJ2-1 TRBV7-2 NA many CASSLDSGSSYNEQFF TGTGCCAGCAGCCTCGATTCGGGTAGCTCCTACAATGAGCAGTTCTTC
TRBJ1-1 TRBV28 NA many CASSLIGVSTEAFF TGTGCCAGCAGTTTAATAGGGGTGAGCACTGAAGCTTTCTTT
TRBJ2-1 TRBV9 TRBD2 many CASSSSPRLAPNEQFF TGTGCCAGCAGCTCATCACCGAGACTAGCCCCGAATGAGCAGTTCTTC
TRBJ1-1 TRBV7-9 NA many CASSLVLGVNTEAFF TGTGCCAGCAGCTTAGTTTTAGGGGTGAACACTGAAGCTTTCTTT
TRBJ2-5 TRBV9 NA many CASSVHGGGTQYF TGTGCCAGCAGCGTTCACGGGGGAGGGACCCAGTACTTC
TRBJ1-6 TRBV27 NA NA CASRRRGQNNSPLHF TGTGCCAGCAGGAGGAGAGGACAGAATAATTCACCCCTCCACTTT
TRBJ2-7 TRBV21-1 NA NA CASSKGSSPPYEQYF TGTGCCAGCAGCAAAGGCAGCTCCCCCCCCTACGAGCAGTACTTC
TRBJ2-7 TRBV5-1 NA few CASSLAGTSSGEQYF TGCGCCAGCAGCTTGGCCGGGACTTCAAGTGGGGAGCAGTACTTC
TRBJ1-4 TRBV4-1 NA NA CASSQVRGQDEKLFF TGCGCCAGCAGCCAAGTCCGGGGACAAGATGAAAAACTGTTTTTT
TRBJ2-6 TRBV7-9 NA NA CASSEWGSGANVLTF TGTGCCAGCAGCGAGTGGGGGTCTGGGGCCAACGTCCTGACTTTC
TRBJ2-3 TRBV6-6 NA few CASSRSGSTDTQYF TGTGCCAGCAGCCGAAGCGGGAGCACAGATACGCAGTATTTT
TRBJ2-7 TRBV4-1 TRBD2 NA CASSPGLAGAREQYF TGCGCCAGCAGCCCGGGACTAGCGGGAGCGAGGGAGCAGTACTTC
TRBJ2-5 TRBV19 TRBD1 few CASSFGQVPFQETQYF TGTGCCAGTAGTTTCGGACAGGTACCTTTCCAAGAGACCCAGTACTTC
TRBJ2-5 TRBV9 TRBD1 NA CASSVDPGGNLRETQYF TGTGCCAGCAGCGTAGATCCAGGGGGCAACCTCCGAGAGACCCAGTACTTC
TRBJ1-1 TRBV28 NA few CASSLIQKNTEAFF TGTGCCAGCAGTTTAATTCAGAAGAACACTGAAGCTTTCTTT
TRBJ1-1 TRBV28 NA few CASKSLNTEAFF TGTGCCAGCAAGAGCCTGAACACTGAAGCTTTCTTT
TRBJ2-7 TRBV4-3 NA few CASSQEKGLPYEQYF TGCGCCAGCAGCCAAGAGAAAGGATTACCCTACGAGCAGTACTTC
TRBJ1-4 TRBV6-5 TRBD1 many CASRPGTGRSSTPRLFF TGTGCCAGCAGACCTGGGACAGGTCGTAGCTCAACGCCGCGGCTGTTTTTT
TRBJ1-5 TRBV19 TRBD1 many CASTPRTGKNQQPQHF TGTGCCAGTACCCCCCGGACAGGGAAAAATCAACAGCCCCAGCATTTT